Here is one TCR beta chain with its context. This clonotype was counted at least ten times. The antigen it binds to is not known. No clone much larger than this one lies a single base away; base qualities are absent. Library generation was performed with multiplex PCR. TCRdb names Illumina HiSeq 4000 as the instrument used. CDR3 regions were amplified by Arm-PCR with iRepertoire HTBI primers to construct TCR beta libraries. Before sequencing, the PCR products went through gel purification. The original pipeline was this. A total of fewer than 80 TRBV and approximately 15 TRBJ segments were identified across samples and were used for gene usage analysis of CDR3 amino acid clonotypes. Filtered high-quality paired reads were merged into contigs using COPE and FqMerger. BLAST was used to align contigs to IMGT TRBV, TRBD and TRBJ reference genes, and CDR3 was defined according to IMGT. Highly expanded clones were defined as clonotypes with a frequency above 0.1%. Shannon entropy was used to measure repertoire diversity, and the Gini coefficient was used to measure V-J evenness. A clonotype found in more than one individual was treated as public. TCRdb reanalyzed the raw reads on its own, using fastp at Q25 for trimming and MiXCR for clone calling, and kept in-frame beta chains. Each CDR3 protein gets just one entry, which takes the most common genes and DNA from the rows behind it. The V and J calls were not made by the authors but by TCRdb's processing. For this sample the table gives more than 450,000 distinct CDR3 sequences, of which 15% to 20% were detected only once. The ten largest clones capture 10% to 15% of the sample.

The time point label, read with the paper, signifies: newly diagnosed GD, antithyroid drugs for less than 3 months. RNA was extracted from PBMCs in TRIzol for both TCR sequencing and RNA sequencing. The diagnosis of Graves' disease was made according to American Thyroid Association guidelines. The patients came from an endocrinology department in Xi'an, China. From each patient, approximately 9 milliliters of peripheral blood was collected into an EDTA anticoagulant tube. Ficoll Paque Plus density gradient separation was used to isolate PBMCs, and no further T cell sorting was done. An Agilent 2100 Bioanalyzer and agarose gel were used to check RNA quality, while a NanoDrop 2000 measured RNA concentration. The sample originates from a study of regulatory T cells in long-lasting Graves disease (dated by TCRdb to about 2021). Some background on the complete study: In the newly diagnosed Graves' disease group, patients had been taking antithyroid drugs for less than 3 months. The study was registered as a clinical trial and conducted in China. A total of roughly 35 samples underwent TCR sequencing: around 13 from persistent and roughly 20 from newly diagnosed Graves' disease patients. Peripheral blood TCR sequencing and RNA sequencing compared persistent Graves' disease patients with newly diagnosed Graves' disease patients.

What the work shows at the level of the full study, not this receptor alone: The study examined only peripheral blood because the primary lesion, thyroid tissue, could not be accessed. Lower TCR Shannon entropy and fewer highly expanded clones were observed in persistent Graves' disease patients than in newly diagnosed patients, which suggested clonal expansion. TRBV28, TRBJ1-2 and TRBJ2-5 were preferentially used in persistent disease, while TRBV20-1 and TRBJ2-1 were favored in newly diagnosed disease. The authors acknowledged the small sample size as a limitation that may reduce accuracy. Patients with persistent disease shared more public clonotypes (over 2,500) than newly diagnosed patients did (more than 900). Only the TCR beta chain was sequenced and analyzed.

Reading from cysteine to phenylalanine, the CDR3 counts 16 amino acids. Only the CDR3 part of the read is kept: 48 bases, read in frame from the first base. Via the germline V gene, CDR1 is SNHLY and CDR2 FYNNEI. The germline V and J ends show losses of 4 bases and 8 bases respectively, and no gene match explains 9 bases of the junction. Another study also made use of these data, one on T cells in Graves' hyperthyroidism and ophthalmopathy. The second source states: Stable Graves' hyperthyroidism was defined as no progression to ophthalmopathy during 18 months of follow-up. Hyperthyroidism patients were newly diagnosed, with disease duration under 2 months, and aged 18 to 65 years. Patients with uncontrolled infections, other autoimmune diseases, pregnancy or lactation were excluded. Diagnoses were established on the basis of clinical symptoms, serum thyroxine and TRAb, thyroid ultrasound, and orbital computed tomography. A first-round RT-PCR of the TCR CDR3 used the HTBI primer set with the Qiagen OneStep RT-PCR kit. Blood samples also contained most of the expanded thyroid clonotypes (frequency above 0.001), which suggests that blood repertoires may reflect thyroid immune responses. Ophthalmopathy was separated from stable hyperthyroidism by a 13 V-J signature model, with 87.88% sensitivity and about 84% specificity obtained in cross-validation and 80%/75% obtained in testing. In validation, the model predicted progression to ophthalmopathy a median of about 5.9 months before onset, with over 55% sensitivity and about 72% specificity. TCR V-J signatures able to tell the groups apart were searched for in a discovery cohort of 95 to 100 patients, of whom roughly 42 had Graves' ophthalmopathy and around 56 had stable Graves' hyperthyroidism. Whether ophthalmopathy could be predicted prospectively was tested in an independent validation cohort made up of roughly 19 hyperthyroidism patients plus 17 patients who later progressed to ophthalmopathy. The 95 to 100 discovery patients were divided at random into training and test sets in a 7:3 ratio. Thyroid tissue and blood T-cell repertoires from about six Graves' hyperthyroidism patients were also compared in the study. After sampling, hyperthyroidism patients received methimazole starting at 30 mg daily, and ophthalmopathy patients received high-dose intravenous methylprednisolone. A second multiplex PCR round built the libraries, followed by size selection and purification. Paired-end sequencing of the libraries was performed with 100 bp reads on an Illumina HiSeq2000. SOAPnuke was used to process the raw data, with reads discarded if the reads contained adapters or uncalled bases, had a mean Phred below 15, or lacked an exact constant-primer or identifier match. COPE v1.2.5 was used to merge the high-quality paired reads, and each unique nucleotide sequence was defined as a clonotype. MiTCR v1.1 was used to align the clonotypes against IMGT TRBV, TRBD and TRBJ reference segments. The analysis included only V-J combinations with a frequency above 0.0001, which together covered around 99% of the repertoires. A TCS score was defined as the ratio between F50 (clonal expansion) and ExV (chaos), using BLOSUM62-based TCRdist between CDR3 peptides within each V-J. Welch's t-statistics and random forest reduced roughly 500 V-J features to about 12, which were used in a naive Bayes classifier (R e1071). Sample size was not statistically predetermined, and blinding of investigators to group allocation was not performed. The paper describes TCR Vbeta CDR3 sequencing of fewer than 150 peripheral blood samples, made up of roughly 45 ophthalmopathy patients, 70 to 80 hyperthyroidism patients and roughly 17 progressor patients.

The clonotype comes from a man between 40 and 49 years old with Graves disease. Donor details come from another sample of the same person, matched by shared clones. The sample consisted of peripheral blood mononuclear cells (PBMCs), taken at new diagnosis, from a patient treated with antithyroid drugs. The sequence links TRBV2 to TRBJ2-1, with 12 bases in between that match TRBD2. The CDR3 in this case is CASSGGLAGALDEQFF. In nucleotide form, the sequence is TGTGCCAGCAGTGGGGGACTAGCGGGTGCGCTGGATGAGCAGTTCTTC.